The T cell receptor beta chain under discussion was sequenced for a study of CXCR3-negative and CXCR3-positive naive CD8 T cells. Regarding the study as a whole: Naive CXCR3-positive cells had TRB CDR3s more hydrophobic than those of CXCR3-negative naive cells.

To note about this clonotype: Its antigen remains unknown.

Per the germline V gene, CDR1 is SGHAT and CDR2 is FQNNGV. This CDR3 has 15 residues. UMI labels and 5' RACE were used to prepare the TRB cDNA libraries. From the 5' RACE reads, TCRdb lists one entry per CDR3 protein and no DNA. The sample table includes approximately 140,000 distinct CDR3 sequences. The sequencing sample was made of naive CXCR3+ CD8+ T cells from blood. Subset given: CD45RO-CCR7+CD27+CD95- naive CD8+ T cells expressing CXCR3 (TNR3+). This receptor was taken from a human donor in good health. Some clones in this sample may be carry-over from other donors' samples. The chain combines TRBV11-2 with TRBJ2-1; the TCRdb call, TRBD1, lacks DNA for checking. CDR3 loop: CASSFGAALYNEQFF.